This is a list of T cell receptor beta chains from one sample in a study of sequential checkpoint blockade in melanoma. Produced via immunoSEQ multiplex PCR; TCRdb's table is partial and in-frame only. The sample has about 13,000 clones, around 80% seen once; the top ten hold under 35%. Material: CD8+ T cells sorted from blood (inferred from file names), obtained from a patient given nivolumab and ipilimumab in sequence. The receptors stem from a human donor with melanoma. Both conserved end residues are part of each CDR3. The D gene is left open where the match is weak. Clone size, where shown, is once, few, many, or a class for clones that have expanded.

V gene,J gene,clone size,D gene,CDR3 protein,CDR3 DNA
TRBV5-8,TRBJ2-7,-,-,CASSVGGSAYEQYF,TGTGCCAGCAGCGTTGGCGGTTCCGCCTACGAGCAGTACTTC
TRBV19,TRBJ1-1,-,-,CASSPRRLNTEAFF,TGTGCCAGTAGTCCGAGGAGACTGAACACTGAAGCTTTCTTT
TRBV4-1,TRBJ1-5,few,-,CASSQVGGGSNQPQHF,TGCGCCAGCAGCCAAGTTGGGGGGGGGAGCAATCAGCCCCAGCATTTT
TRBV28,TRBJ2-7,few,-,CASSQAGASYEQYF,TGTGCCAGCAGCCAAGCCGGAGCGAGCTACGAGCAGTACTTC
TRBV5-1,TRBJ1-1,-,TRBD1,CASSSTGGTEAFF,TGCGCCAGCAGCTCGACAGGGGGCACTGAAGCTTTCTTT
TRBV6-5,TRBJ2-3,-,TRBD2,CASSYELAGSDTQYF,TGTGCCAGCAGTTACGAACTAGCGGGGTCAGATACGCAGTATTTT
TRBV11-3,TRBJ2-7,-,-,CASSLGQDSYEQYF,TGTGCCAGCAGCTTGGGCCAGGACTCCTACGAGCAGTACTTC
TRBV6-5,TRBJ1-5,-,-,CASSYNRGNQPQHF,TGTGCCAGCAGTTACAACAGGGGCAATCAGCCCCAGCATTTT
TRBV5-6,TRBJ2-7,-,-,CASSLEPTYEQYF,TGTGCCAGCAGCTTGGAACCTACCTACGAGCAGTACTTC
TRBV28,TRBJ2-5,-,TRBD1,CASSMGQTNKETQYF,TGTGCCAGCAGTATGGGACAGACAAATAAAGAGACCCAGTACTTC
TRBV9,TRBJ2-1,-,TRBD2,CASSQRGRDHNEQFF,TGTGCCAGCAGCCAGCGGGGGCGGGATCACAATGAGCAGTTCTTC
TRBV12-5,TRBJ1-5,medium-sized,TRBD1,CASGPDRESNQPQHF,TGTGCTAGTGGACCGGACAGGGAAAGCAATCAGCCCCAGCATTTT
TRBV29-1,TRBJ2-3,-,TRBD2,CSVDSGESTDTQYF,TGCAGCGTTGATAGCGGGGAAAGCACAGATACGCAGTATTTT
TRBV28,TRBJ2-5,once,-,CASSFRDQGEEETQYF,TGTGCCAGCAGTTTCCGGGACCAGGGGGAGGAAGAGACCCAGTACTTC
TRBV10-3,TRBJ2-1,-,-,CAISLQGRDNEQFF,TGTGCCATCAGTTTACAGGGTAGGGACAATGAGCAGTTCTTC
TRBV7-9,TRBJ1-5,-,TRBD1,CASSPQGAGQPQHF,TGTGCCAGCAGCCCACAGGGGGCTGGTCAGCCCCAGCATTTT
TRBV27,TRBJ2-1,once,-,CATAGGPNEQFF,TGTGCCACCGCAGGGGGGCCCAATGAGCAGTTCTTC
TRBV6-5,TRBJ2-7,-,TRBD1,CASSSPRTGTYEQYF,TGTGCCAGCAGCTCTCCCCGGACAGGGACCTACGAGCAGTACTTC
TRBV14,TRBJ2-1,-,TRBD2,CASSQDVVPLAGGAHEQFF,TGTGCCAGCAGCCAAGATGTCGTCCCTCTGGCGGGGGGCGCGCATGAGCAGTTCTTC
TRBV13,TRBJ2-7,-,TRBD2,CASSLSRGRGYEQYF,TGTGCCAGCAGCTTAAGTCGCGGGAGGGGTTACGAGCAGTACTTC
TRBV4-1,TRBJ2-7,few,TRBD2,CASSQEGPHSGGADEQYF,TGCGCCAGCAGCCAAGAAGGCCCCCACAGCGGGGGGGCGGACGAGCAGTACTTC
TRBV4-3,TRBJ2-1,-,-,CASSQDAQFNEQFF,TGCGCCAGCAGCCAAGACGCACAGTTCAATGAGCAGTTCTTC
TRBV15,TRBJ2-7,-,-,CATSRDFRGEQYF,TGTGCCACCAGCAGAGATTTCAGGGGCGAGCAGTACTTC
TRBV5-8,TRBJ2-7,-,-,CASSLILTRSYEQYF,TGTGCCAGCAGCTTAATTTTGACTAGATCCTACGAGCAGTACTTC
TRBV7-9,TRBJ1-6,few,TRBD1,CASSLGPGGSPLHF,TGTGCCAGCAGCTTAGGACCAGGGGGGTCACCCCTCCACTTT
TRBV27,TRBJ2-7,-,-,CASSLFWGRDDEQYF,TGTGCCAGCAGTTTATTCTGGGGCAGGGATGACGAGCAGTACTTC
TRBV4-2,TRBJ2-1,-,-,CASSQDEGQGTFDSSGRYEQFF,TGTGCCAGCAGCCAAGATGAGGGACAGGGGACCTTCGACTCTAGCGGGAGGTATGAGCAGTTCTTC
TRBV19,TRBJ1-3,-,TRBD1,CASETGGTGNTIYF,TGTGCCAGCGAAACAGGGGGGACGGGAAACACCATATATTTT
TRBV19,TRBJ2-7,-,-,CASTPGFKVSYEQYF,TGTGCCAGTACCCCGGGTTTTAAGGTCTCCTACGAGCAGTACTTC
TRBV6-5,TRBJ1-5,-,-,CASSFHRGNQPQHF,TGTGCCAGCAGTTTTCACAGGGGCAATCAGCCCCAGCATTTT
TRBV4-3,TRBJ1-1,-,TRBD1,CASSQDTTGGNTEAFF,TGCGCCAGCAGCCAAGATACGACAGGGGGGAACACTGAAGCTTTCTTT
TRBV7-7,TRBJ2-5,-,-,CASSLQGKETQYF,TGTGCTAGCAGCTTACAGGGAAAAGAGACCCAGTACTTC
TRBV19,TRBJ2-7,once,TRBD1,CASSIVFGTGGIAYEQYF,TGTGCCAGTAGTATAGTCTTTGGGACAGGGGGCATAGCGTATGAGCAGTACTTC
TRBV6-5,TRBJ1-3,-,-,CASSYSDSYLNTIYF,TGTGCCAGCAGTTACTCCGACAGCTACCTAAACACCATATATTTT
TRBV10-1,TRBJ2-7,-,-,CASSAGYEQYF,TGCGCCAGCAGTGCCGGGTACGAGCAGTACTTC
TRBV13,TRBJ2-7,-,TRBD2,CASSLGRGNEQYF,TGTGCCAGCAGCTTAGGGCGGGGGAACGAGCAGTACTTC
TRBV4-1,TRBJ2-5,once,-,CASSPGLLETQYF,TGCGCCAGCAGCCCCGGACTATTAGAGACCCAGTACTTC
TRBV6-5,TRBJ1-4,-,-,CASSYSVYTTNEKLFF,TGTGCCAGCAGTTACTCGGTCTATACAACTAATGAAAAACTGTTTTTT
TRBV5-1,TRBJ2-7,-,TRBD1,CASSFETGGPYEQYF,TGCGCCAGCAGCTTTGAGACAGGGGGTCCCTACGAGCAGTACTTC
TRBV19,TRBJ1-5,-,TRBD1,CASNRSDRGFYSNQPQHF,TGTGCCAGTAACCGCTCGGACAGGGGATTTTATAGCAATCAGCCCCAGCATTTT
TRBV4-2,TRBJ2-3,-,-,CASRATGGTDTQYF,TGTGCCAGCAGGGCCACCGGGGGCACAGATACGCAGTATTTT
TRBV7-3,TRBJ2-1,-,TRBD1,CASSFGTANEQFF,TGTGCCAGCAGCTTTGGGACAGCCAATGAGCAGTTCTTC
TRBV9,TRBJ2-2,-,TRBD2,CASSTQRWEGTGELFF,TGTGCCAGCAGCACTCAGAGGTGGGAGGGAACCGGGGAGCTGTTTTTT
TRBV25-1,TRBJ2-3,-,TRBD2,CASLSGGAVDTQYF,TGTGCCAGCCTTAGCGGGGGGGCCGTTGATACGCAGTATTTT